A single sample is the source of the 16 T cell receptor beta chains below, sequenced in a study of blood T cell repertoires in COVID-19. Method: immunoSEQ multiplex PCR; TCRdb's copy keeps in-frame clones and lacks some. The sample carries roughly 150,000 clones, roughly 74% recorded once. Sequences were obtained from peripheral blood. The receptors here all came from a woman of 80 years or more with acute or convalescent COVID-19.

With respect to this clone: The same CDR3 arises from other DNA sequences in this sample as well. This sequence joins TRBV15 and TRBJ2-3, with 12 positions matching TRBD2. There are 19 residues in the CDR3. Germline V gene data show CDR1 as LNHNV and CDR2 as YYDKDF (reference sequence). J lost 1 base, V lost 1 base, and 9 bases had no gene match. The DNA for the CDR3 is TGTGCCACCAGCAGAGGGCTAGCGGGAGGGCCGGTCGGCACAGATACGCAGTATTTT. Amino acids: CATSRGLAGGPVGTDTQYF.

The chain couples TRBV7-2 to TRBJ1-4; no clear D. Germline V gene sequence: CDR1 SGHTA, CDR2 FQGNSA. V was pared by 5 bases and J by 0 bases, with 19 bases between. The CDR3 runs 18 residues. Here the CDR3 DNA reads TGTGCCAGCAGCCCCGACCACAGACACCTCGCAACTAATGAAAAACTGTTTTTT. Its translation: CASSPDHRHLATNEKLFF.

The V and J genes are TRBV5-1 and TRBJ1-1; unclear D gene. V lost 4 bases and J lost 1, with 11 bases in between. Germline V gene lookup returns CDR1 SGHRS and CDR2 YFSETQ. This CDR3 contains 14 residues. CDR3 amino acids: CASSPRESNTEAFF. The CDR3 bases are TGCGCCAGCAGCCCGCGGGAATCGAACACTGAAGCTTTCTTT.

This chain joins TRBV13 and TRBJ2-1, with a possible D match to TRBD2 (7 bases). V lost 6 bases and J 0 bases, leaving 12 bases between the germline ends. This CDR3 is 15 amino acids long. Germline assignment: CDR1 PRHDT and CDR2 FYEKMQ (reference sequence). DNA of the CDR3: TGTGCCAGCAGGCGGGCGGGGGCCTCCTACAATGAGCAGTTCTTC. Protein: CASRRAGASYNEQFF.

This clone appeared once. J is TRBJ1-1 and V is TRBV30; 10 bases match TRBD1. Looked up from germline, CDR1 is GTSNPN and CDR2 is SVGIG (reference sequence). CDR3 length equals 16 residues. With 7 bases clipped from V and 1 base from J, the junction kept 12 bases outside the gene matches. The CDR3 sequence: CAYIPARTGGNTEAFF. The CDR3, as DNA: TGTGCCTACATACCGGCCCGGACAGGGGGGAACACTGAAGCTTTCTTT.

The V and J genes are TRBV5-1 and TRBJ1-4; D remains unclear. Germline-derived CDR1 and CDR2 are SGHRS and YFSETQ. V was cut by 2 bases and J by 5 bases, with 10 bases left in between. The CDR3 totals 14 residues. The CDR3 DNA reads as TGCGCCAGCAGCTTAGACACCTTAAATGAAAAACTGTTTTTT. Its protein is CASSLDTLNEKLFF.

The CDR3 region is CASSPRLGEGIQYF. In DNA, the CDR3 is TGTGCCAGCAGCCCCAGACTAGGGGAGGGCATTCAGTACTTC. The chain carries TRBV7-2 and TRBJ2-4; TRBD2 matches 7 bases. The germline V gene encodes CDR1 SGHTA and CDR2 FQGNSA. There are 14 residues in the CDR3. Trimming cost V 5 bases and J 9 bases; bases outside gene matches: 10.

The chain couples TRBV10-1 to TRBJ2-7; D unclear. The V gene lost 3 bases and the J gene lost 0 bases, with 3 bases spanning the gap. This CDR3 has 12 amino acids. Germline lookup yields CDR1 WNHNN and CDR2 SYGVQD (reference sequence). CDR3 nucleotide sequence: TGCGCCAGCAGTGAATACTCCTACGAGCAGTACTTC. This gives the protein CASSEYSYEQYF.

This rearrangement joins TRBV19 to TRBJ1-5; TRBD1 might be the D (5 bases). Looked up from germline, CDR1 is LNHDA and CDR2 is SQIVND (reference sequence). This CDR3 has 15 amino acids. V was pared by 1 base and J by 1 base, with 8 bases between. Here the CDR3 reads CASSIGQGSNQPQHF. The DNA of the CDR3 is TGTGCCAGTAGTATAGGCCAGGGAAGCAATCAGCCCCAGCATTTT.

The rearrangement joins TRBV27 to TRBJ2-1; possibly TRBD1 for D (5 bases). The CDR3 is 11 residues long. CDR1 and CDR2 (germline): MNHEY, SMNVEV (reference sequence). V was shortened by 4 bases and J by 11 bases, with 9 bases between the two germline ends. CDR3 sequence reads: CASSSRVKQFF. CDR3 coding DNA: TGTGCCAGCAGTTCCAGGGTAAAGCAGTTCTTC.

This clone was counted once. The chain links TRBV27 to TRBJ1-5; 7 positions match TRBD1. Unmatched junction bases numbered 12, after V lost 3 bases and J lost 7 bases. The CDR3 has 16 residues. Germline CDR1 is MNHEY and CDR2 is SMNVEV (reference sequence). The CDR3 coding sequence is TGTGCCAGCAGTTTCCAGGGGGTACGGACGGAGCAGCCCCAGCATTTT. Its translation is CASSFQGVRTEQPQHF.

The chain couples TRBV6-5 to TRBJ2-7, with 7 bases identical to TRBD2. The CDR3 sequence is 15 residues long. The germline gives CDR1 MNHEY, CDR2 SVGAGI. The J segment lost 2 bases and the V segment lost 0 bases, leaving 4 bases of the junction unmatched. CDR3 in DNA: TGTGCCAGCAGTTACTCAGCGGGATCGGCCTACGAGCAGTACTTC. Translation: CASSYSAGSAYEQYF.

The chain's CDR3 is CASSDAGATNEKLFF. In nucleotides, the CDR3 is TGTGCCAGCAGTGACGCCGGTGCAACTAATGAAAAACTGTTTTTT. The gene calls are TRBV2 and TRBJ1-4; no clear D. CDR1 and CDR2 from the germline V gene are SNHLY and FYNNEI. This CDR3 is built from 15 residues. The germline V and J ends were trimmed by 3 bases and 0 bases, with 8 bases remaining between them.

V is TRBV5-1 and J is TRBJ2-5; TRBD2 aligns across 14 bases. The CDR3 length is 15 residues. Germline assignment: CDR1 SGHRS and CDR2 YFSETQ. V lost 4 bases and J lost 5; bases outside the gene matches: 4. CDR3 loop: CASSPGLAGAETQYF. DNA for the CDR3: TGCGCCAGCAGCCCGGGACTAGCGGGAGCGGAGACCCAGTACTTC. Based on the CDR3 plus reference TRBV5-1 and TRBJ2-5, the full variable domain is KAGVTQTPRYLIKTRGQQVTLSCSPISGHRSVSWYQQTPGQGLQFLFEYFSETQRNKGNFPGRFSGRQFSNSRSEMNVSTLELGDSALYLCASSPGLAGAETQYFGPGTRLLVL.

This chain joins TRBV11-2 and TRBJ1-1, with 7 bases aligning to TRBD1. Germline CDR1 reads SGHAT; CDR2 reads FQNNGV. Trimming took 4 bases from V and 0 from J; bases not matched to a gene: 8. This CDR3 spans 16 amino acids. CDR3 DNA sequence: TGTGCCAGCAGCTCTGCAGGGGGGAGAATGAACACTGAAGCTTTCTTT. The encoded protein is CASSSAGGRMNTEAFF.

The CDR3 DNA follows: TGTGCCAGCAGTTACTTCAGGGCCGGGACTAATGAAAAACTGTTTTTT. Its translation: CASSYFRAGTNEKLFF. The V call is TRBV6-5, the J call TRBJ1-4; TRBD1 might be the D (5 bases). The CDR3 loop spans 16 amino acids. Germline CDR1 MNHEY, CDR2 SVGAGI. The ends were cut back, 1 base at V and 2 bases at J, with 11 bases in the middle.